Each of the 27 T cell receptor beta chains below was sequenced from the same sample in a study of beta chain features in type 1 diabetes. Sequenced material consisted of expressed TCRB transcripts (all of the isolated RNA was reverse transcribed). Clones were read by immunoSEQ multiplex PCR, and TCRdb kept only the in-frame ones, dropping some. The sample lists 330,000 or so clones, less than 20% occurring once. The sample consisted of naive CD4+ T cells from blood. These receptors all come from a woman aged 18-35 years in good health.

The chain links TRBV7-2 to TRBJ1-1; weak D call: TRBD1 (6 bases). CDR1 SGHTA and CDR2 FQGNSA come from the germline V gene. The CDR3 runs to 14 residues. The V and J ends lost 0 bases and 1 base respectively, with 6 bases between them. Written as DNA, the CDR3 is TGTGCCAGCAGCTTAGCGGGACAGAACACTGAAGCTTTCTTT. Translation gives CASSLAGQNTEAFF. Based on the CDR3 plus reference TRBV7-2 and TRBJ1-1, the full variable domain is GAGVSQSPSNKVTEKGKDVELRCDPISGHTALYWYRQSLGQGLEFLIYFQGNSAPDKSGLPSDRFSAERTGGSVSTLTIQRTQQEDSAVYLCASSLAGQNTEAFFGQGTRLTVV.

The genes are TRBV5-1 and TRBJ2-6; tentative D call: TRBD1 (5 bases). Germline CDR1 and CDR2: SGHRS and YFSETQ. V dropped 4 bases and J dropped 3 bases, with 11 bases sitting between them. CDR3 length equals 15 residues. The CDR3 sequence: CASSDQGIGANVLTF. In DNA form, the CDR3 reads TGCGCCAGCAGCGACCAGGGAATTGGGGCCAACGTCCTGACTTTC.

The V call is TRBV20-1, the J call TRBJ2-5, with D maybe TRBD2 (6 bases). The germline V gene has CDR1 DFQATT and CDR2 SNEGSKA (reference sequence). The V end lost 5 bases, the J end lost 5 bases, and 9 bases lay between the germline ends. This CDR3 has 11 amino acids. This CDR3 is CSARDFETQYF. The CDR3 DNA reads TGCAGTGCTCGGGACTTTGAGACCCAGTACTTC.

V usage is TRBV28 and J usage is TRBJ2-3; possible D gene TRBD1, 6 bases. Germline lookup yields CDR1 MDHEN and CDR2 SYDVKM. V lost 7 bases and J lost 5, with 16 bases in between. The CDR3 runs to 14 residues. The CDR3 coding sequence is TGTGCCAGCACCCGAGGCACAGGGCAAGATACGCAGTATTTT. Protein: CASTRGTGQDTQYF.

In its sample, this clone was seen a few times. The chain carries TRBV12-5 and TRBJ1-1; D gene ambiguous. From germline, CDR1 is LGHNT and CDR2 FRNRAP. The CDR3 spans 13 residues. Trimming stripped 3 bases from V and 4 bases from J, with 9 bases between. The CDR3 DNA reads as TGTGCTAGTGGTTTTGAGGAAGGCACTGAAGCTTTCTTT. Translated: CASGFEEGTEAFF.

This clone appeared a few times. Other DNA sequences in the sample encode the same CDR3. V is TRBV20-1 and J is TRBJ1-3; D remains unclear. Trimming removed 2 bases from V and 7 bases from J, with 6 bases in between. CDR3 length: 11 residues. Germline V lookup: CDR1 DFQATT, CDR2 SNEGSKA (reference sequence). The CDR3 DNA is TGCAGTGCTAGAACCGGGAACACCATATATTTT. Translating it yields CSARTGNTIYF.

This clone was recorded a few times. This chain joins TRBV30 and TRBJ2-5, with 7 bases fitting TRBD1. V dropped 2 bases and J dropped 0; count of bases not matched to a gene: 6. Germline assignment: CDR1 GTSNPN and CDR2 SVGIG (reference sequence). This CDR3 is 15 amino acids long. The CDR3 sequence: CAWSHRGWYQETQYF. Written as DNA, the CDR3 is TGTGCCTGGAGTCACAGGGGCTGGTACCAAGAGACCCAGTACTTC.

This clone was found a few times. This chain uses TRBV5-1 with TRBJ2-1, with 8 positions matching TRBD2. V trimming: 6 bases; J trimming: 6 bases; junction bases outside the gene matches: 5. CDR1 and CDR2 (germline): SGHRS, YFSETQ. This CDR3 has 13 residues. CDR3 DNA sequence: TGCGCCAGCACTATAGCGGGATTCAATGAGCAGTTCTTC. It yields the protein CASTIAGFNEQFF.

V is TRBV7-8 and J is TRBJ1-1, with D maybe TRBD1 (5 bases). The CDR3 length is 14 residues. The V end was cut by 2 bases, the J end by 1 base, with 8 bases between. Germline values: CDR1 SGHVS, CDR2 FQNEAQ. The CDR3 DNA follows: TGTGCCAGCAGCTTAAACCAGGGGAACACTGAAGCTTTCTTT. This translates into CASSLNQGNTEAFF.

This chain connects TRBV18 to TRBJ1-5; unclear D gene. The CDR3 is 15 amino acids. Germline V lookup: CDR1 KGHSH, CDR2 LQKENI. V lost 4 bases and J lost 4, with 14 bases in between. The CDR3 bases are TGTGCCAGCTCACTCCTGACGGGTTCTAATCAGCCCCAGCATTTT. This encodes CASSLLTGSNQPQHF. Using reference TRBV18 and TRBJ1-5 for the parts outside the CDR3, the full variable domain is NAGVMQNPRHLVRRRGQEARLRCSPMKGHSHVYWYRQLPEEGLKFMVYLQKENIIDESGMPKERFSAEFPKEGPSILRIQQVVRGDSAAYFCASSLLTGSNQPQHFGDGTRLSIL.

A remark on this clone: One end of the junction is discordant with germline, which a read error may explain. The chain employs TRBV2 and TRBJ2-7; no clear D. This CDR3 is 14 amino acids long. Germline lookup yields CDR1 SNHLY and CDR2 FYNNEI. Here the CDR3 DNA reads TGTGCCAGCAGGGAAGAGACTGATCCCTACGAGCAGTACTTC. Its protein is CASREETDPYEQYF.

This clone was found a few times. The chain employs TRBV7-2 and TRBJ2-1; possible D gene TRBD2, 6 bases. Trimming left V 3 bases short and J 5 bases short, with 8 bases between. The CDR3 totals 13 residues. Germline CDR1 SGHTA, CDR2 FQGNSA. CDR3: CASSFGLNNEQFF. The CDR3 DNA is TGTGCCAGCAGCTTCGGACTAAACAATGAGCAGTTCTTC.

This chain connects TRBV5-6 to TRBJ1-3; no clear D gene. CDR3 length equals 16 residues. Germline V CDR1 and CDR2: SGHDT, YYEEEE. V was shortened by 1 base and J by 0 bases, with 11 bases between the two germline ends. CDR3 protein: CASSLPGTSSGNTIYF. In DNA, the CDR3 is TGTGCCAGCAGCTTGCCAGGCACGAGCTCTGGAAACACCATATATTTT. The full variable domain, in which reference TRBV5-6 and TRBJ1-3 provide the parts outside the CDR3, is DAGVTQSPTHLIKTRGQQVTLRCSPKSGHDTVSWYQQALGQGPQFIFQYYEEEERQRGNFPDRFSGHQFPNYSSELNVNALLLGDSALYLCASSLPGTSSGNTIYFGEGSWLTVV.

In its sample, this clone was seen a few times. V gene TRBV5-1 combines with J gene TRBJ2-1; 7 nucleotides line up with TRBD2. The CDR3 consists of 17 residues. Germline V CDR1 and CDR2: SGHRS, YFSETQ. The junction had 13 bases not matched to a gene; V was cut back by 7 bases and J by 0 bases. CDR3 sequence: CASSRGLAASSYNEQFF. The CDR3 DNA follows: TGCGCCAGCTCCCGTGGGCTAGCGGCAAGCTCCTACAATGAGCAGTTCTTC.

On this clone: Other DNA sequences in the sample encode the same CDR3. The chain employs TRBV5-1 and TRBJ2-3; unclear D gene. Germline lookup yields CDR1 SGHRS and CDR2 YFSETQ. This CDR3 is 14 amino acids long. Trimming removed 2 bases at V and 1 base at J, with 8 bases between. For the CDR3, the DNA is TGCGCCAGCAGCTTTGGGCAGGGCACAGATACGCAGTATTTT. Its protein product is CASSFGQGTDTQYF.

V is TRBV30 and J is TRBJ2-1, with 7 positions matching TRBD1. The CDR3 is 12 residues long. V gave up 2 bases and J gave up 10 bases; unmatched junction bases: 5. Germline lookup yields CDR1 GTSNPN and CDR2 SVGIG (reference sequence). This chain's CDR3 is CAWSLETGEQFF. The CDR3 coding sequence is TGTGCCTGGAGTTTGGAGACAGGGGAGCAGTTCTTC.

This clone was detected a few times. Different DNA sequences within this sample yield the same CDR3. The CDR3 bases are TGTGCCAGCAGTTCGGGACAGGGCACAGATACGCAGTATTTT. Residues: CASSSGQGTDTQYF. The chain is built from TRBV28 and TRBJ2-3; 8 positions match TRBD1. Trimming cost V 4 bases and J 1 base; bases outside gene matches: 1. CDR1 and CDR2 from the germline V gene are MDHEN and SYDVKM. The CDR3 spans 14 residues.

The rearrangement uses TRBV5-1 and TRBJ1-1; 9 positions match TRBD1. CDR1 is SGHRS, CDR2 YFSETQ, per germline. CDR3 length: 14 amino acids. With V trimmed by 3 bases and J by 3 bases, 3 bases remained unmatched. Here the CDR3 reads CASSSQGAYTEAFF. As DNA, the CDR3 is TGCGCCAGCAGCTCACAGGGGGCGTACACTGAAGCTTTCTTT.

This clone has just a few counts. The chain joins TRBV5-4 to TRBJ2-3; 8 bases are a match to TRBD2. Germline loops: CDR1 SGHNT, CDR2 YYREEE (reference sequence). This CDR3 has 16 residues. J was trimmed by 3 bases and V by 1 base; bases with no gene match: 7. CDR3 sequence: CASSLFGGARTDTQYF. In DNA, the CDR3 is TGTGCCAGCAGCTTGTTCGGGGGGGCCCGAACAGATACGCAGTATTTT. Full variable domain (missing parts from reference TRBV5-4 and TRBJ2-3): ETGVTQSPTHLIKTRGQQVTLRCSSQSGHNTVSWYQQALGQGPQFIFQYYREEENGRGNFPPRFSGLQFPNYSSELNVNALELDDSALYLCASSLFGGARTDTQYFGPGTRLTVL.

The CDR3 protein is CAWRFGQAFYEQYF. The CDR3 nucleotides read TGTGCCTGGAGGTTCGGTCAGGCATTCTACGAGCAGTACTTC. This rearrangement joins TRBV30 to TRBJ2-7, with no clear D. V gave up 3 bases and J gave up 3 bases, with 15 bases separating them. Germline CDR1 GTSNPN, CDR2 SVGIG (reference sequence). This CDR3 is built from 14 residues.

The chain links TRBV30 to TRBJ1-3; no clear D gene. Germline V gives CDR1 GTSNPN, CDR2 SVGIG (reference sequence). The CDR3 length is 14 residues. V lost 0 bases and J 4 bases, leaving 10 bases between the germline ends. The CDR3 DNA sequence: TGTGCCTGGAGTGTACTCCCTAACGGAAACACCATATATTTT. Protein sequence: CAWSVLPNGNTIYF.

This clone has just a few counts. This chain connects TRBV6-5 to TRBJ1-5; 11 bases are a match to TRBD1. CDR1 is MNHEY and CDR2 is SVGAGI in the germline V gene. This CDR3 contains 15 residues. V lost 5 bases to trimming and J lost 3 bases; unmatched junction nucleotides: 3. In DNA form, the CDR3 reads TGTGCCAGCAGTCGGACAGGGGGCCACAATCAGCCCCAGCATTTT. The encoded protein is CASSRTGGHNQPQHF.

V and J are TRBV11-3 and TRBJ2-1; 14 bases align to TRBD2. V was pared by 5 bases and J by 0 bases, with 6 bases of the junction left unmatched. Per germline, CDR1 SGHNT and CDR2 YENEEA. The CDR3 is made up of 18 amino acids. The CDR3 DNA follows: TGTGCCAGCAGCCGGGGACTAGCGGGAGCAGGCTCCTACAATGAGCAGTTCTTC. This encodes CASSRGLAGAGSYNEQFF.

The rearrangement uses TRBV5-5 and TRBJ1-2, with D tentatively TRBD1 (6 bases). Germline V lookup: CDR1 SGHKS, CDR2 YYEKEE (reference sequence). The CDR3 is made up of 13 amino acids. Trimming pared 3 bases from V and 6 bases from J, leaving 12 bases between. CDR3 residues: CASSYQGRDGYTF. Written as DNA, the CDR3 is TGTGCCAGCAGCTACCAGGGGAGGGATGGCTACACCTTC.

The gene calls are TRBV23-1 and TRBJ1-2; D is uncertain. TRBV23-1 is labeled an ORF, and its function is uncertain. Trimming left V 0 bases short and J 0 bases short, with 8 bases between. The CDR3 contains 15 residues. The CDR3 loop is CASSQSVAANYGYTF. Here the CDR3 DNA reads TGCGCCAGCAGTCAATCGGTGGCAGCTAACTATGGCTACACCTTC.

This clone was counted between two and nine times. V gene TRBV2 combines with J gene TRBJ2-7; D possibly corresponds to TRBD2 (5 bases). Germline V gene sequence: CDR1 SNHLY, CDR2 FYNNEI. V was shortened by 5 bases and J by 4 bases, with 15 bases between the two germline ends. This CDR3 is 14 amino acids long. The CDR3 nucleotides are TGTGCCAGCAGTCCGGAGGCAGTAGGATACGAGCAGTACTTC. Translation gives CASSPEAVGYEQYF.

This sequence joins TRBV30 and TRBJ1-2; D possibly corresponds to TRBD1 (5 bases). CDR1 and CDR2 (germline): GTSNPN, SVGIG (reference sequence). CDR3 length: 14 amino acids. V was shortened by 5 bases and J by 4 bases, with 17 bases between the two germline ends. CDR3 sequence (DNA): TGTGCCTGGCAAGCTGGCAGGGTATTCTATGGCTACACCTTC. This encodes CAWQAGRVFYGYTF.